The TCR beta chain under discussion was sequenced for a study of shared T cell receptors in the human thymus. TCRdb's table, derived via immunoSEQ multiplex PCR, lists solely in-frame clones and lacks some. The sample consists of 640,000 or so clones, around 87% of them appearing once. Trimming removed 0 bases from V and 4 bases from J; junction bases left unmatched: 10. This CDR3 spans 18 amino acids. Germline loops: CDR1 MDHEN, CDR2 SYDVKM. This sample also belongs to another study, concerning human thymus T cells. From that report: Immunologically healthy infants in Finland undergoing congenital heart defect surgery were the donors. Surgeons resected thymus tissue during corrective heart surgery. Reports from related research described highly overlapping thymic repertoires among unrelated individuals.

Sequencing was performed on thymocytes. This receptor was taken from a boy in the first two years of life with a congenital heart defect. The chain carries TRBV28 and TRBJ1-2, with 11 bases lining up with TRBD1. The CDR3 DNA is TGTGCCAGCAGTTTATGGGGGACAGGGGGAGGAAGTGCCTATGGCTACACCTTC. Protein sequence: CASSLWGTGGGSAYGYTF.